The source of this TCR beta chain is a study of blood T cell repertoires in COVID-19. Whole-study context: Sources were T cells, B-cell-depleted T cells, or PBMCs; the material itself was cDNA or gDNA.

Looked up from germline, CDR1 is MDHEN and CDR2 is SYDVKM. This CDR3 is built from 14 residues. Trimming cost V 7 bases and J 6 bases, with 16 bases left between them. Libraries were prepared by immunoSEQ multiplex PCR; TCRdb keeps only in-frame clonotypes and omits some of them. The table lists tens of thousands of clones, 70% to 85% of them singletons. The chain recombines TRBV28 with TRBJ1-5, with D perhaps matching TRBD1 (5 bases). The receptor comes from a man between 60 and 70 years old with acute or convalescent COVID-19. What was sequenced was peripheral blood. DNA for the CDR3: TGTGCCAGCATCCAGCGGGGGGTTGGTCAGCCCCAGCATTTT. Its protein product is CASIQRGVGQPQHF.